The clone carrying this TCR beta chain appeared once. Amplification used 60 Vbeta primers and 13 Jbeta primers. The method was immunoSEQ multiplex PCR; TCRdb's version includes in-frame clones alone and lacks a portion of them. Of 100,000 or so clones in the sample, around 76% are singletons; the top ten hold 4%. These data are taken from a study of cytomegalovirus exposure and HLA in healthy donors. Study-wide context: Earlier sequencing of 150 million to 200 million T cells yielded 100 million to 120 million unique TCR beta sequences. Early on, a data release was issued that held some 91 million unique TCRs from HLA-typed donors.

Between the trimmed V and J ends, which lost 5 bases and 5 bases, there was a span of 6 bases. Germline assignment: CDR1 WNHNN and CDR2 SYGVQD (reference sequence). CDR3 length: 11 amino acids. This TCR was recovered from a woman between 45 and 65 years old in good health and CMV-seropositive. Sequenced: PBMCs. This chain connects TRBV10-1 to TRBJ1-1; TRBD1 might be the D (6 bases). Here the CDR3 reads CASSRGTEAFF. CDR3 bases: TGCGCCAGCAGTAGGGGGACTGAAGCTTTCTTT.